This T cell receptor (beta chain) was obtained from a study of T cells in Graves' hyperthyroidism and ophthalmopathy. Using RNA transcripts as the source, TCR beta CDR3 regions were amplified. The HTBI primer set served for first-round RT-PCR of the TCR CDR3. TCRdb recomputed calls from the multiplex PCR reads with MiXCR, one row per CDR3 protein. The table includes about 570,000 distinct CDR3 sequences, around 46% detected once. Pregnant or lactating patients were excluded, as were those with uncontrolled infection or other autoimmune disease. Diagnosing involved the use of clinical symptoms, serum thyroxine and TRAb, thyroid ultrasound and orbital computed tomography. Study-wide results and caveats: Blood shared most expanded thyroid clonotypes above 0.001. Onset of ophthalmopathy came a median 6.5 months after the model predicted it.

A remark on this clonotype: Its antigen is undetermined. The germline gene is not matched at one end of the junction; a read error may be the cause.

CDR1 and CDR2 from the germline V gene are SEHNR and FQNEAQ (reference sequence). The CDR3 runs 13 residues. Sequencing was carried out using peripheral blood or thyroid tissue (not recorded which). The receptor's source is an adult woman with Graves' disease, either hyperthyroidism or ophthalmopathy (not recorded which). The rearrangement joins TRBV7-9 to TRBJ2-5; no reliable D call. The assigned J gene may be wrong: the sequence end matches TRBJ2-1 better. CDR3 sequence reads: CASARFRHNGQFF. The CDR3 coding sequence is TGTGCCAGCGCTCGCTTTCGGCACAATGGGCAGTTCTTC.